Listed below are T cell receptor beta chains from one sample, sequenced in a study of Graves' ophthalmopathy and Graves' hyperthyroidism. TCRdb re-derived calls from the multiplex PCR reads in MiXCR, one entry per CDR3 protein. Of 660,000 or so distinct CDR3 sequences in the sample, more than 40% were seen once. Input material: peripheral blood. Every receptor here comes from an adult man with Graves' ophthalmopathy. Both conserved end residues are part of each CDR3. A D gene is named only where the DNA matches it firmly. Size values are once, few and many counts, or a class for expanded clones, and some rows have none.

j_call,v_call,clone_size,d_call,cdr3_aa,cdr3_nt
TRBJ2-2,TRBV11-2,many,-,CASSISHRDTGELFF,TGTGCCAGCAGCATCTCTCACAGGGACACCGGGGAGCTGTTTTTT
TRBJ1-2,TRBV27,-,-,CASSSLQTNYGYTF,TGTGCCAGCAGTTCCCTGCAGACTAACTATGGCTACACCTTC
TRBJ2-5,TRBV20-1,few,TRBD2,CSGGTSGGILETQYF,TGCAGTGGGGGGACTAGCGGGGGGATATTAGAGACCCAGTACTTC
TRBJ1-5,TRBV6-4,-,-,CASSEHSGGNQPQHF,TGTGCCAGCAGTGAGCACAGCGGGGGCAATCAGCCCCAGCATTTT
TRBJ1-3,TRBV10-3,-,-,CATLNGNTIYF,TGTGCCACCCTTAACGGAAACACCATATATTTT
TRBJ2-2,TRBV5-5,-,-,CASSQGSITGELFF,TGCGCCAGCAGCCAAGGTTCAATCACCGGGGAGCTGTTTTTT
TRBJ2-5,TRBV14,many,TRBD1,CASSRQGETQYF,TGTGCCAGCAGCCGACAGGGGGAGACCCAGTACTTC
TRBJ2-5,TRBV12-3/TRBV12-4,many,TRBD2,CASRTASGPQETQYF,TGTGCCAGCAGAACAGCTAGCGGGCCACAAGAGACCCAGTACTTC
TRBJ2-7,TRBV20-1,-,TRBD1,CSASGTDFSYEQYF,TGCAGTGCCTCAGGGACAGATTTTTCCTACGAGCAGTACTTC
TRBJ2-7,TRBV13,many,-,CASSLAGFEQYF,TGTGCCAGCAGCTTGGCAGGGTTCGAGCAGTACTTC
TRBJ2-2,TRBV5-1,few,-,CASSLAGGRRTGELFF,TGCGCCAGCAGCTTGGCAGGGGGGCGACGAACCGGGGAGCTGTTTTTT
TRBJ2-7,TRBV20-1,few,TRBD2,CSARDETGTSGSSYEQYF,TGCAGTGCTAGAGATGAAACCGGGACTAGCGGGAGCTCCTACGAGCAGTACTTC
TRBJ1-3,TRBV11-2,many,-,CASHGGSSGNTIYF,TGTGCCAGCCATGGGGGATCCTCTGGAAACACCATATATTTT
TRBJ2-7,TRBV7-3,once,-,CASSAGLDTQYF,TGTGCCAGCAGCGCCGGATTAGATACGCAGTACTTC
TRBJ2-2,TRBV10-3,many,-,CAIAGNQENTGELFF,TGTGCCATCGCAGGAAATCAGGAGAACACCGGGGAGCTGTTTTTT
TRBJ2-7,TRBV19,few,TRBD2,CASNPGSGSYEQYF,TGTGCCAGTAATCCAGGAAGCGGGAGCTACGAGCAGTACTTC
TRBJ1-6,TRBV5-1,many,TRBD1,CASSNRDRKHSPLHF,TGCGCCAGCAGCAACCGGGACAGAAAACATTCACCCCTCCACTTT
TRBJ1-1,TRBV7-9,few,-,CASSWEGSTEALF,TGTGCCAGCAGCTGGGAGGGCTCCACTGAAGCTCTCTTT
TRBJ1-1,TRBV12-3/TRBV12-4,few,TRBD1,CASSFDRGSEAFF,TGTGCCAGCAGTTTCGACAGGGGGTCTGAAGCTTTCTTT
TRBJ1-5,TRBV10-3,-,-,CASSYQGDSNQPQHF,TGTGCCAGCAGTTATCAAGGAGATAGCAATCAGCCCCAGCATTTT
TRBJ2-2,TRBV19,-,-,CARDWPGTNNTGELFF,TGTGCCAGGGATTGGCCTGGCACAAATAACACCGGGGAGCTGTTTTTT
TRBJ2-3,TRBV29-1,once,-,CSLCEENTDTQYF,TGCAGCCTTTGTGAGGAGAACACAGATACGCAGTATTTT
TRBJ1-1,TRBV2,-,-,CASSVTGNTEALF,TGTGCCAGCAGTGTCACGGGGAACACTGAAGCTCTCTTT
TRBJ2-5,TRBV12-3/TRBV12-4,many,-,CASSKRTRELTQYF,TGTGCCAGCAGTAAGAGGACCCGGGAATTGACCCAGTACTTC
TRBJ2-7,TRBV10-3,many,-,CAIARDTRGYEQYF,TGTGCCATCGCGCGGGACACAAGGGGTTACGAGCAGTACTTC
TRBJ1-2,TRBV2,few,-,CASSVSTMTGLNYGYTF,TGTGCCAGCAGCGTCTCTACTATGACGGGATTAAACTATGGCTACACCTTC
TRBJ1-4,TRBV10-3,-,-,CATGDKGVSRNEKLFF,TGTGCCACCGGAGACAAGGGGGTGAGCAGGAACGAAAAACTGTTTTTT
TRBJ2-2,TRBV7-3,-,TRBD2,CASSFWWTSGTYTGELFF,TGTGCCAGCAGCTTTTGGTGGACTAGCGGGACCTACACCGGGGAGCTGTTTTTT
TRBJ1-3,TRBV11-2,many,TRBD1,CASSPKTGRNTIYF,TGTGCCAGCAGCCCCAAGACAGGGAGAAACACCATATATTTT
TRBJ1-5,TRBV2,-,TRBD1,CASSEKGQGHQPQHF,TGTGCCAGCAGTGAGAAGGGACAGGGACACCAGCCCCAGCATTTT
TRBJ1-2,TRBV12-5,-,-,CASTLGGKYGYTF,TGTGCCAGCACCTTGGGAGGGAAGTATGGCTACACCTTC
TRBJ2-5,TRBV28,many,-,CATTGKQETQYF,TGTGCCACGACCGGAAAACAAGAGACCCAGTACTTC